Detailed here is one T cell receptor (beta chain). Its antigen is not identified. The record originates from a study of beta chain features in type 1 diabetes. Blood was collected once per donor into heparin, averaging around 0.11 L. The study's findings and limits: A greater similarity of naive, central memory and Treg TCRB repertoires was seen among patients than among healthy donors. Any role of HLA type in TCRB rearrangement remained unresolved here.

From germline, CDR1 is KGHSH and CDR2 LQKENI. The CDR3 is made up of 16 amino acids. Trimming took 3 bases from V and 5 from J; bases not matched to a gene: 12. The entirety of the isolated RNA underwent reverse transcription, so expressed TCRB transcripts were sequenced. The data were produced by immunoSEQ multiplex PCR, yet TCRdb's version contains in-frame clones alone and is incomplete. Of approximately 250,000 clones detected, over 9.5% appear once; the ten largest clones hold less than 0.035%. V is TRBV18 and J is TRBJ2-7; 8 bases match TRBD2. The sequence was obtained from a woman aged 18-35 years in good health. Material for sequencing was naive CD4+ T cells from blood. The CDR3 nucleotides read TGTGCCAGCTCACCCGTCAGCGGGGGCGTCAAAAACGAGCAGTACTTC. Translation gives CASSPVSGGVKNEQYF.